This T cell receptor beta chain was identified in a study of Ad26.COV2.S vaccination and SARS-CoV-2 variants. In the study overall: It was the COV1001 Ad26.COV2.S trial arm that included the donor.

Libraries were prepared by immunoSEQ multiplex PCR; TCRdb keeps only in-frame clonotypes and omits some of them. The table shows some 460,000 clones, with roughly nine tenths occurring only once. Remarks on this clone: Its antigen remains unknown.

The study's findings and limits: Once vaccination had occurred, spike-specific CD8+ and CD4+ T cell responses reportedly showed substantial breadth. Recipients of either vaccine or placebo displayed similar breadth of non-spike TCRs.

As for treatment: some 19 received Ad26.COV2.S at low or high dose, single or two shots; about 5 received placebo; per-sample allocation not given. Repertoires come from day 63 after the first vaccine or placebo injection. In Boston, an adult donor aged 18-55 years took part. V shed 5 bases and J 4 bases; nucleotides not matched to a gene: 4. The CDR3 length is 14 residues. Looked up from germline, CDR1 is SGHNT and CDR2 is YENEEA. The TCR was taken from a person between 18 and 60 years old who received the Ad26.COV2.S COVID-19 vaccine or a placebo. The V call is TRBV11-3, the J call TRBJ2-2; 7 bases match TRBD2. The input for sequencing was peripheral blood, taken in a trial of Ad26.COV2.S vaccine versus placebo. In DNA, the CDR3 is TGTGCCAGCAGCCCGGGACTAACCACCGGGGAGCTGTTTTTT. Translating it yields CASSPGLTTGELFF.